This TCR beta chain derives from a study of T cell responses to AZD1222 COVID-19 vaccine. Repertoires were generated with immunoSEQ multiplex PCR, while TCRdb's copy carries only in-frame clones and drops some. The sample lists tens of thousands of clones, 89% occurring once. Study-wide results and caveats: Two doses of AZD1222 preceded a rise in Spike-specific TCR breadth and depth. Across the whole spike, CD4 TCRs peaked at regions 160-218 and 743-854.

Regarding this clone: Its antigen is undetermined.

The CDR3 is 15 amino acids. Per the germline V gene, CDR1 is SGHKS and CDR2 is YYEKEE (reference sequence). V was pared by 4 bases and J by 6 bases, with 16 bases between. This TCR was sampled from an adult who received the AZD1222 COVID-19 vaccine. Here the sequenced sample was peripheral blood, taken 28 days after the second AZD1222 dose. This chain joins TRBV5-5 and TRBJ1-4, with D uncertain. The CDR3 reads CASSDQSTSYEKLFF. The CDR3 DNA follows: TGTGCCAGCAGCGATCAGTCAACCTCCTATGAAAAACTGTTTTTT. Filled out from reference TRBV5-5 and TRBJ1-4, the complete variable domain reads DAGVTQSPTHLIKTRGQQVTLRCSPISGHKSVSWYQQVLGQGPQFIFQYYEKEERGRGNFPDRFSARQFPNYSSELNVNALLLGDSALYLCASSDQSTSYEKLFFGSGTQLSVL.